One and the same sample provided the 16 T cell receptor beta chains below, sequenced in a study of metastatic and nonmetastatic thyroid tumors. Thyroid surgery was performed in patients who had received no treatment beforehand. Using MiXCR, TCRdb reanalyzed the PCR reads. The sample lists under 20,000 clones; around a third were seen once. Sequencing used tumor tissue. These receptors originate from a male donor with papillary thyroid cancer or a benign thyroid nodule (not recorded which). Some clones in this sample may be carry-over from other donors' samples.

V and J are TRBV20-1 and TRBJ2-7; a possible D gene is TRBD1 (5 bases). The CDR3 loop spans 14 amino acids. V was pared by 5 bases and J by 2 bases, with 16 bases between. Germline values: CDR1 DFQATT, CDR2 SNEGSKA (reference sequence). This CDR3 is CSAPVGRVPYEQYF. The CDR3 DNA follows: TGCAGTGCTCCTGTGGGCAGGGTCCCCTACGAGCAGTACTTC.

This clone was picked up many times. A much larger clone sits a single nucleotide away, making a read error possible. The chain joins TRBV27 to TRBJ2-5, with D maybe TRBD2 (5 bases). This CDR3 comprises 13 residues. Germline CDR1 reads MNHEY; CDR2 reads SMNVEV (reference sequence). The CDR3 region is CASSLWRSETRYF. As DNA, the CDR3 is TGTGCCAGCAGTTTATGGAGGTCAGAGACCCGGTACTTC.

V and J are TRBV20-1 and TRBJ1-6; D is possibly TRBD1 (6 bases). Per the germline V gene, CDR1 is DFQATT and CDR2 is SNEGSKA (reference sequence). Trimming took off 1 base at V and 5 bases at J, with 9 bases between the two ends. The CDR3 contains 14 residues. For the CDR3, the DNA is TGCAGTGCTAGAGGTGGGACAAATAATTCACCCCTCCACTTT. Its protein product is CSARGGTNNSPLHF.

This clone was counted at least ten times. V usage is TRBV4-1 and J usage is TRBJ1-5; tentatively, D is TRBD1 (5 bases). CDR3 size: 15 residues. The germline V gene encodes CDR1 MGHRA and CDR2 YSYEKL. Trimming removed 4 bases from V and 5 bases from J, with 15 bases in between. The CDR3 sequence: CASSLIQQGDQPQHF. The CDR3 coding sequence is TGCGCCAGCAGCCTTATTCAGCAGGGAGATCAGCCCCAGCATTTT.

The V and J genes are TRBV9 and TRBJ2-7; TRBD1 matches 7 bases. The CDR3 covers 15 residues. J lost 1 base, V lost 4 bases, and 8 bases had no gene match. Germline V gives CDR1 SGDLS, CDR2 YYNGEE. CDR3 DNA sequence: TGTGCCAGCAGCTCCCGACAGGGCGGGTCCTACGAGCAGTACTTC. Protein sequence: CASSSRQGGSYEQYF. Filled out from reference TRBV9 and TRBJ2-7, the complete variable domain reads DSGVTQTPKHLITATGQRVTLRCSPRSGDLSVYWYQQSLDQGLQFLIQYYNGEERAKGNILERFSAQQFPDLHSELNLSSLELGDSALYFCASSSRQGGSYEQYFGPGTRLTVT.

The V call is TRBV20-1, the J call TRBJ1-1, with D possibly matching TRBD1 (5 bases). The CDR3 has 14 amino acids. Trimming cost V 2 bases and J 1 base, with 11 bases left between them. The germline V gene encodes CDR1 DFQATT and CDR2 SNEGSKA (reference sequence). CDR3 sequence: CSARLGQGNTEAFF. DNA of the CDR3: TGCAGTGCTAGATTGGGTCAGGGGAACACTGAAGCTTTCTTT.

This clone ranks as medium-sized (0.01 to 0.1%). The chain carries TRBV12-3 or TRBV12-4 and TRBJ1-2; D is unresolved. CDR3 length equals 15 residues. Trimming shortened V by 3 bases and J by 2 bases, and 13 bases separated the two germline ends. CDR3 sequence reads: CASSFSDRHNYGYTF. The CDR3 DNA follows: TGTGCCAGCAGTTTCTCCGATCGACACAACTATGGCTACACCTTC.

This clone was counted at least ten times. The rearrangement uses TRBV2 and TRBJ2-1; a weak D match, TRBD2 (6 bases). CDR1 and CDR2 (germline): SNHLY, FYNNEI. CDR3 size: 14 residues. Trimming removed 11 bases at V and 8 bases at J, with 22 bases between. The CDR3 nucleotides read TGTGCCGGCTCGCGGAGGGTTACTTTGGATGAGCAGTTCTTC. It encodes CAGSRRVTLDEQFF.

This clone showed up just a few times. A read error may account for a junction end that differs from germline. V and J are TRBV4-1 and TRBJ1-2, with D perhaps TRBD1 (5 bases). The CDR3 has 14 amino acids. The germline gives CDR1 MGHRA, CDR2 YSYEKL. CDR3 loop: CAGSLQGVNYGYTF. For the CDR3, the DNA is TGCGCCGGCAGCCTGCAGGGCGTAAACTATGGCTACACCTTC.

The chain couples TRBV7-9 to TRBJ1-1; possibly TRBD1 for D (6 bases). The germline gives CDR1 SEHNR, CDR2 FQNEAQ (reference sequence). Trimming took 5 bases from V and 2 from J, leaving 12 bases between them. The CDR3 is made up of 14 amino acids. CDR3 DNA: TGTGCCAGCAGCGTAAGGGGGGATAACACTGAAGCTTTCTTT. As protein: CASSVRGDNTEAFF.

This clone was seen many times. This sequence joins TRBV6-5 and TRBJ1-1; 9 nucleotides align to TRBD1. Germline lookup yields CDR1 MNHEY and CDR2 SVGAGI. The CDR3 is 16 residues long. V dropped 1 base and J dropped 1; count of bases not matched to a gene: 4. The DNA of the CDR3 is TGTGCCAGCAGTTACTTCGACAGGGGGGGGAACACTGAAGCTTTCTTT. It yields the protein CASSYFDRGGNTEAFF.

This chain links TRBV20-1 with TRBJ1-2, with 9 bases matching TRBD1. The V and J ends lost 5 bases and 3 bases, in that order; junction bases with no gene match: 4. The CDR3 consists of 13 residues. Germline V lookup: CDR1 DFQATT, CDR2 SNEGSKA (reference sequence). CDR3: CSAPRTGDYGYTF. The CDR3 coding sequence is TGCAGTGCTCCCCGGACAGGGGACTATGGCTACACCTTC.

There are a few counts of this clone. This chain joins TRBV6-1 and TRBJ1-2, with unresolved D. CDR1 MNHNS and CDR2 SASEGT come from the germline V gene. CDR3 size: 11 residues. V gave up 3 bases and J gave up 7 bases, with 6 bases separating them. The CDR3: CASSDTVGYTF. The CDR3 DNA is TGTGCCAGCAGTGATACTGTTGGCTACACCTTC.

This clone was counted ten times or more. The chain joins TRBV5-6 to TRBJ2-7; maybe TRBD1 (6 bases). Trimming took 4 bases from V and 2 from J, leaving 13 bases between them. The CDR3 has 14 amino acids. Germline CDR1 reads SGHDT; CDR2 reads YYEEEE. The CDR3 nucleotides are TGTGCCAGCAGCATTGGGACATTTGCCTACGAGCAGTACTTC. It is translated as CASSIGTFAYEQYF.

As concerns this clone: This may be a read error: a much more frequent sequence differs by one nucleotide. The CDR3 region has the DNA TGTGCCAGCAGCTGGAGTGTCCGCGAGGACTACACCTTC. Translated, it gives CASSWSVREDYTF. V and J are TRBV5-4 and TRBJ1-2, with unresolved D. Trimming took 3 bases from V and 10 from J, leaving 16 bases between them. This CDR3 has 13 amino acids. Germline CDR1 reads SGHNT; CDR2 reads YYREEE (reference sequence).

This clone counts as medium-sized (0.01 to 0.1%). The rearrangement joins TRBV27 to TRBJ2-2; D possibly corresponds to TRBD1 (6 bases). The CDR3 length is 14 residues. In germline, CDR1 is MNHEY, CDR2 SMNVEV (reference sequence). V lost 4 bases and J lost 5, with 11 bases in between. CDR3 sequence reads: CASSSYTGTGELFF. For the CDR3, the DNA is TGTGCCAGCAGTTCGTATACAGGGACCGGGGAGCTGTTTTTT.